These 3 T cell receptor beta chains were all obtained from the same sample, sequenced in a study of technical replicates of blood from a few donors. Sequencing used immunoSEQ multiplex PCR; TCRdb keeps in-frame clones, though not all of them. The sample comprises under 95,000 clones, over 90% of which are singletons, and 0.2% to 0.3% rests with the top ten. The source material was T cells isolated from PBMCs. The receptors originated from a human donor in good health.

The gene calls are TRBV27 and TRBJ2-5; D might be TRBD1 (5 bases). Germline loops: CDR1 MNHEY, CDR2 SMNVEV (reference sequence). The CDR3 is 13 residues long. V dropped 10 bases and J dropped 7 bases, with 19 bases sitting between them. CDR3 protein: CATKPPGRGTQYF. The CDR3 DNA follows: TGTGCCACCAAGCCCCCAGGGCGCGGGACCCAGTACTTC.

The chain combines TRBV29-1 with TRBJ2-1; 10 bases are a match to TRBD2. This CDR3 spans 18 amino acids. Germline loops: CDR1 SQVTM, CDR2 ANQGSEA. Trimming at V came to 2 bases and at J to 1 base, leaving 11 bases not matched to a gene. The CDR3 nucleotides read TGCAGCGTTGAAAGTCGTCTAGCGGGGGCCGGGTCCTACAATGAGCAGTTCTTC. The encoded protein is CSVESRLAGAGSYNEQFF.

This clone was seen only a few times. This chain links TRBV28 with TRBJ1-5; D gene uncertain. V lost 8 bases and J 6 bases, leaving 11 bases between the germline ends. The CDR3 sequence is 12 residues long. The germline V gene has CDR1 MDHEN and CDR2 SYDVKM. For the CDR3, the DNA is TGTGCCAGCTGTAGAGAGAGTCAGCCCCAGCATTTT. Protein sequence: CASCRESQPQHF.